These 4 T cell receptor beta chains share one sample of origin, sequenced in a study of shared clonotypes between healthy human individuals. Generated by immunoSEQ multiplex PCR, the TCRdb table keeps only in-frame clones and is missing some. The sample shows over 850,000 clones, approximately 78% of them seen only once. Source material: memory CD4+ T cells from PBMCs. Regarding subset: CD45RA-negative fraction. The receptors originated from a man younger than 30 in good health. Some clones in this sample may be carry-over from other donors' samples.

V usage is TRBV6-5 and J usage is TRBJ2-2; D possibly matches TRBD1 or TRBD2 (5 bases each). Germline V gene lookup returns CDR1 MNHEY and CDR2 SVGAGI. The CDR3 length is 16 residues. V lost 2 bases to trimming and J lost 6 bases, with 16 bases between them. In DNA form, the CDR3 reads TGTGCCAGCAGTTACGGGGACCACACCGCCCCCGGGGAGCTGTTTTTT. This gives the protein CASSYGDHTAPGELFF.

V usage is TRBV4-2 and J usage is TRBJ2-1, with 12 bases identical to TRBD2. The CDR3 has 16 amino acids. The germline gives CDR1 LGHNA, CDR2 YNFKEQ. V trimming: 1 base; J trimming: 6 bases; junction bases outside the gene matches: 4. The CDR3 here is CASSQVGTSGFNEQFF. For the CDR3, the DNA is TGTGCCAGCAGCCAAGTTGGGACTAGCGGGTTCAATGAGCAGTTCTTC.

This clone was counted a single time. The chain carries TRBV11-1 and TRBJ2-3, with 12 bases matching TRBD2. CDR1 and CDR2 (germline): SGHAT, FQDESV (reference sequence). V trimming: 6 bases; J trimming: 5 bases; junction bases outside the gene matches: 9. The CDR3 totals 16 residues. The CDR3 DNA follows: TGTGCCAGCAGTAAGACTAGCGGGAGTAAGGAAGATACGCAGTATTTT. It translates to CASSKTSGSKEDTQYF.

The chain is built from TRBV30 and TRBJ2-1; D remains unclear. The length of the CDR3 is 11 residues. The V end was cut by 2 bases, the J end by 7 bases, with 6 bases between. The germline V gene has CDR1 GTSNPN and CDR2 SVGIG (reference sequence). The CDR3 loop is CAWSPGNEQFF. CDR3 nucleotides: TGTGCCTGGAGTCCCGGGAATGAGCAGTTCTTC.